This T cell receptor (beta chain) was sequenced in a study of T cells in Graves' hyperthyroidism and ophthalmopathy (dated by TCRdb to about 2019). For context, the study as a whole: Peripheral blood was collected at initial diagnosis, before any treatment. To identify TCR V-J signatures that set the groups apart, the researchers used a discovery cohort of 90 to 100 patients, made up of roughly 45 with Graves' ophthalmopathy and about 55 with stable Graves' hyperthyroidism. An independent validation cohort of 18 to 20 hyperthyroidism patients and over 15 patients who later progressed to ophthalmopathy tested prospective prediction of ophthalmopathy. The roughly 91 discovery patients were randomly split 7:3 into training and test sets. Thyroid tissue and blood T-cell repertoires from roughly six Graves' hyperthyroidism patients were also compared in the study. After sampling, hyperthyroidism patients received methimazole starting at 30 mg daily, and ophthalmopathy patients received high-dose intravenous methylprednisolone. The paper reports TCR Vbeta CDR3 sequencing of some 140 peripheral blood samples: under 45 ophthalmopathy, over 70 hyperthyroidism and some 17 progressor patients. What the study reported, not specific to this receptor: Sample size was not statistically predetermined, and investigators were not blinded to group allocation. Blood samples also contained most of the expanded thyroid clonotypes (frequency above 0.001), which suggests that blood repertoires may reflect thyroid immune responses. A 13 V-J signature model separated ophthalmopathy from stable hyperthyroidism, with 87.88% sensitivity and approximately 81% specificity in cross-validation and 80%/75% in testing. During validation, the model predicted progression to ophthalmopathy a median of approximately 7 months ahead of onset, with 70.59% sensitivity and 72.22% specificity.

TCR beta CDR3 regions were amplified from RNA transcripts. A first-round RT-PCR of the TCR CDR3 used the HTBI primer set with the Qiagen OneStep RT-PCR kit. A second multiplex PCR round built the libraries, followed by size selection and purification. The libraries were sequenced on an Illumina HiSeq2000 using paired-end 100 bp reads. For the original study's pipeline: Raw data were processed with SOAPnuke, discarding reads with adapters, uncalled bases, mean Phred below 15, or no exact constant-primer or identifier match. COPE v1.2.5 was used to merge the high-quality paired reads, and each unique nucleotide sequence was defined as a clonotype. Clonotypes were aligned to IMGT TRBV, TRBD and TRBJ reference segments using MiTCR v1.1. Analysis was restricted to V-J combinations with a frequency above 0.0001, which covered roughly 99% of repertoires. The TCS score was defined as F50 (clonal expansion) divided by E x V (chaos), with BLOSUM62-based TCRdist calculated between CDR3 peptides within each V-J. Welch's t-statistics and random forest reduced approximately 520 V-J features to roughly 13, which were used in a naive Bayes classifier (R e1071). TCRdb passed the public sequencing reads through fastp at Q25 and MiXCR, retaining productive beta sequences. Records with the same CDR3 protein are collapsed into one entry carrying the most frequent genes and DNA. What appears here as the V and J calls and clone size reflects TCRdb's work, not the paper's. The sample table shows 530,000 or so distinct CDR3 sequences, and approximately 25% are seen once. The biggest ten clones account for about 11% of the sample.

This clonotype was seen at least ten times. No cognate antigen has been identified for it. Base qualities were left out, and no much larger clone turns up one base away. CDR1 and CDR2 (MNHNS, SASEGT) derive from the germline V gene. V loses 0 bases of germline sequence and J loses 1 base, and the interval between the two ends is 3 bases. The CDR3 covers 14 residues, taking in both the cysteine and the phenylalanine. Kept here is only the CDR3 DNA, which spans 42 bases and is read in frame from base 1. Moderately to severely active disease, a Clinical Activity Score of at least 3, a NOSPECS grade of at least 4, and a duration under 3 months were present in ophthalmopathy patients. Exclusion was applied to patients with uncontrolled infections, other autoimmune diseases, pregnancy or lactation. Diagnoses were established on the basis of clinical symptoms, serum thyroxine and TRAb, thyroid ultrasound, and orbital computed tomography. Ficoll-Paque density gradient centrifugation was used to isolate PBMCs from about 10 ml of fresh peripheral blood. Total RNA was extracted using Trizol reagent, and RNA quality was assessed on an Agilent 2100 Bioanalyzer.

This TCR derives from a woman in her thirties with Graves' ophthalmopathy. The sequenced sample consisted of blood. The chain is made from TRBV6-1 and TRBJ2-2, with the D gene call left open. The bases are TGTGCCAGCAGTGAAGCTTGGAACACCGGGGAGCTGTTTTTT. The resulting protein is CASSEAWNTGELFF.